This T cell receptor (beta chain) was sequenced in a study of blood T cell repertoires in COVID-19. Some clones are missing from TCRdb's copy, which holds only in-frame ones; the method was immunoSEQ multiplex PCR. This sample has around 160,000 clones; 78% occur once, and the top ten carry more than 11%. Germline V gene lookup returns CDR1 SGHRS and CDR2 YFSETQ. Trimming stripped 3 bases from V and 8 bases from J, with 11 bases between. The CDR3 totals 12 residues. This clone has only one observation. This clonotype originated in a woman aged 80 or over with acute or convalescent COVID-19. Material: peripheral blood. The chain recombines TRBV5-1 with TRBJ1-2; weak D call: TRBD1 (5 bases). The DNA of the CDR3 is TGCGCCAGCAGCTCAGGGATGTGGGGCTACACCTTC. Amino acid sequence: CASSSGMWGYTF.